The 8 T cell receptor beta chains below all came from one sample that was sequenced in a study of blood T cell repertoires in COVID-19 (TCRdb year 2020). Libraries were prepared through the immunoSEQ multiplex PCR assay. TCRdb stores this immuneACCESS table with in-frame sequences only. Part of the clones is absent; in the studies checked, under half of the shortfall reflects unresolved V genes, and no reason is known for the rest. The sample contains approximately 83,000 clones, 88% of them found a single time. Of the sample, more than 5.5% falls within the top ten clones. Input material: peripheral blood. Receptors originate from a man in his 70s with acute or convalescent COVID-19.

The chain links TRBV5-1 to TRBJ2-1; a weak D match, TRBD1 (7 bases). CDR1 is SGHRS and CDR2 is YFSETQ in the germline V gene. Trimming removed 7 bases at V and 7 bases at J, with 12 bases between. CDR3 length equals 12 residues. The CDR3 sequence: CASSRGVNEQFF. The CDR3 DNA reads as TGCGCCAGCTCCAGGGGGGTGAATGAGCAGTTCTTC.

This clone was picked up one time. The chain is built from TRBV5-4 and TRBJ2-1; D gene ambiguous. From germline, CDR1 is SGHNT and CDR2 YYREEE (reference sequence). Trimming took 1 base from V and 2 from J, leaving 10 bases between them. CDR3 size: 15 residues. Here the CDR3 DNA reads TGTGCCAGCAGCTTGTCGTCCGTCCCCTACAATGAGCAGTTCTTC. It is translated as CASSLSSVPYNEQFF.

Written as DNA, the CDR3 is TGTGCCCCCGACCGTGGGGGACAGGGGGCGTACGAGCAGTACTTC. As protein: CAPDRGGQGAYEQYF. This rearrangement joins TRBV6-6 to TRBJ2-7, with 12 bases aligning to TRBD1. The CDR3 covers 15 residues. Germline CDR1 reads MNHNY; CDR2 reads SVGAGI (reference sequence). V dropped 11 bases and J dropped 4; count of bases not matched to a gene: 12.

The chain combines TRBV7-6 with TRBJ2-3; 8 bases line up with TRBD2. This CDR3 contains 17 residues. Germline V CDR1 and CDR2: SGHVS, FNYEAQ. Germline trimming cut 5 bases from V and 2 bases from J; bases unmatched to any gene: 12. The chain's CDR3 is CASSPGRGGGTTDTQYF. The CDR3 region has the DNA TGTGCCAGCAGCCCGGGTCGTGGCGGGGGGACCACAGATACGCAGTATTTT.

The chain recombines TRBV4-1 with TRBJ2-7; no definite D call. The CDR3 covers 15 residues. The V end lost 1 base, the J end lost 0 bases, and 10 bases lay between the germline ends. Per the germline V gene, CDR1 is MGHRA and CDR2 is YSYEKL. CDR3 region: CASSQVSASSYEQYF. DNA for the CDR3: TGCGCCAGCAGCCAAGTTTCTGCGAGCTCCTACGAGCAGTACTTC.

The chain joins TRBV3-1 (or the pseudogene TRBV3-2) to TRBJ2-2, with no clear D. The CDR3 is made up of 14 amino acids. CDR1 is LGHDT and CDR2 is YNNKEL in the germline V gene (reference sequence). V lost 3 bases and J 6 bases, leaving 11 bases between the germline ends. The CDR3 nucleotides are TGTGCCAGCAGCCAGACATACCGCCCCGGGGAGCTGTTTTTT. Its translation: CASSQTYRPGELFF.

This clone was seen only a few times. The genes are TRBV12-3 or TRBV12-4 and TRBJ1-5; D might be TRBD1 (5 bases). The germline V and J ends were trimmed by 7 bases and 6 bases, with 13 bases remaining between them. The CDR3 is made up of 13 amino acids. For the CDR3, the DNA is TGTGCCAGCACATCCGGAGGGGTTCAGCCCCAGCATTTT. As protein: CASTSGGVQPQHF.

This chain uses TRBV28 with TRBJ1-1; maybe TRBD1 (5 bases). The CDR3 is 12 amino acids. V was shortened by 7 bases and J by 5 bases, with 11 bases between the two germline ends. Germline V gene sequence: CDR1 MDHEN, CDR2 SYDVKM. Here the CDR3 DNA reads TGTGCCAGCAACCAGGGTTTGACTGAAGCTTTCTTT. Protein sequence: CASNQGLTEAFF.